Below are 15 T cell receptor beta chains sequenced from a single sample in a study of blood T cell repertoires in COVID-19. The method was immunoSEQ multiplex PCR; TCRdb's version includes in-frame clones alone and lacks a portion of them. The sample consists of roughly 140,000 clones, around 80% of them appearing once. The sequencing sample was made of peripheral blood. The receptors stem from a man in his 60s with active or convalescent COVID-19.

The J gene is TRBJ2-3, the V gene TRBV4-2; 9 bases agree with TRBD2. Germline CDR1 is LGHNA and CDR2 is YNFKEQ. V lost 4 bases and J lost 4; bases outside the gene matches: 12. The CDR3 spans 17 residues. CDR3 residues: CASSREPSRGRADTQYF. The CDR3, as DNA: TGTGCCAGCAGCCGAGAACCTTCTCGCGGGAGGGCAGATACGCAGTATTTT.

The genes are TRBV19 and TRBJ1-3, with 9 bases fitting TRBD1. Germline V gene data show CDR1 as LNHDA and CDR2 as SQIVND (reference sequence). This CDR3 region has 14 residues. Germline trimming cut 9 bases from V and 4 bases from J; bases unmatched to any gene: 7. CDR3 coding DNA: TGTGCCAGCACTAGGACAGGGGCGGGAAACACCATATATTTT. This gives the protein CASTRTGAGNTIYF.

This clone was observed once. This chain joins TRBV19 and TRBJ1-1, with TRBD1 matching 8 bases. Germline V gene sequence: CDR1 LNHDA, CDR2 SQIVND (reference sequence). The V and J ends lost 4 bases and 2 bases, in that order; junction bases with no gene match: 3. The CDR3 is made up of 14 amino acids. The DNA for the CDR3 is TGTGCCAGTAGTACAGGGGGCAGTAACACTGAAGCTTTCTTT. Amino acids: CASSTGGSNTEAFF.

This rearrangement joins TRBV2 to TRBJ1-3, with D unresolved. Germline V gene lookup returns CDR1 SNHLY and CDR2 FYNNEI. The V gene lost 2 bases and the J gene lost 1 base, with 6 bases spanning the gap. The CDR3 totals 14 residues. CDR3 coding DNA: TGTGCCAGCAGTGAAAGCCGGTCTGGAAACACCATATATTTT. Protein sequence: CASSESRSGNTIYF.

The chain employs TRBV7-9 and TRBJ2-2; D gene uncertain. With 5 bases removed from V and 4 bases from J, the gap between germline ends came to 8 bases. Germline V gives CDR1 SEHNR, CDR2 FQNEAQ (reference sequence). This CDR3 spans 13 amino acids. CDR3 sequence (DNA): TGTGCCAGCAGCCCCAAATCCACCGGGGAGCTGTTTTTT. Its translation: CASSPKSTGELFF.

The chain joins TRBV14 to TRBJ2-1; 8 positions agree with TRBD2. Germline assignment: CDR1 SGHDN and CDR2 FVKESK. V dropped 5 bases and J dropped 8; count of bases not matched to a gene: 11. The CDR3 consists of 15 residues. The CDR3 reads CASSYLSGSGDEQFF. CDR3 bases: TGTGCCAGCAGCTACCTCAGCGGGAGTGGGGATGAGCAGTTCTTC.

The rearrangement uses TRBV7-3 and TRBJ1-2; possibly TRBD1 for D (5 bases). The CDR3 is made up of 15 amino acids. Germline CDR1 reads SGHTA; CDR2 reads FQGTGA. The V and J ends lost 5 bases and 2 bases respectively, with 15 bases between them. CDR3 nucleotides: TGTGCCAGCAGCCCACAGTTCGGGGGAAACTATGGCTACACCTTC. Encoded protein: CASSPQFGGNYGYTF.

The gene calls are TRBV2 and TRBJ2-2; 9 positions agree with TRBD1. The junction had 10 bases not matched to a gene; V was cut back by 8 bases and J by 3 bases. CDR3 length equals 16 residues. Looked up from germline, CDR1 is SNHLY and CDR2 is FYNNEI. CDR3 region: CASDIQGAKDTGELFF. The CDR3 region has the DNA TGTGCCAGCGACATACAGGGGGCGAAAGACACCGGGGAGCTGTTTTTT.

The genes are TRBV6-2 or TRBV6-3 and TRBJ1-5, with D hard to call. Germline loops: CDR1 MNHEY, CDR2 SVGEGT. Trimming removed 3 bases at V and 0 bases at J, with 9 bases between. This CDR3 has 15 amino acids. Written as DNA, the CDR3 is TGTGCCAGCAGTTATACTCAGGCTAGCAATCAGCCCCAGCATTTT. Protein sequence: CASSYTQASNQPQHF.

V usage is TRBV19 and J usage is TRBJ1-2; TRBD1 agrees at 7 bases. Trimming removed 2 bases from V and 6 bases from J; junction bases left unmatched: 9. The CDR3 extends over 15 amino acids. Germline CDR1 is LNHDA and CDR2 is SQIVND (reference sequence). CDR3 region: CASSITPTGQDGYTF. CDR3 DNA sequence: TGTGCCAGTAGTATAACCCCGACAGGGCAAGATGGCTACACCTTC.

This chain joins TRBV7-3 and TRBJ2-3; D is possibly TRBD1 (6 bases). Deletions cut 5 bases from V and 2 bases from J, with 14 bases between. The CDR3 has 15 amino acids. Germline V gene sequence: CDR1 SGHTA, CDR2 FQGTGA. CDR3 DNA sequence: TGTGCCAGCAGCCCAGGGGTGGGAACCACAGATACGCAGTATTTT. Translated, it gives CASSPGVGTTDTQYF.

This clone has a handful of counts. The chain uses TRBV6-2 or TRBV6-3 and TRBJ1-5; 10 bases map to TRBD1. Losses at the gene ends were 2 bases for V and 7 bases for J; bases not matched to a gene: 8. The CDR3 has 16 amino acids. Germline V gene lookup returns CDR1 MNHEY and CDR2 SVGEGT. CDR3 nucleotide sequence: TGTGCCAGCAGTTACGAGACAGGGGGCGCGGGACAGCCCCAGCATTTT. It translates to CASSYETGGAGQPQHF.

V gene TRBV7-8 combines with J gene TRBJ1-5; D possibly corresponds to TRBD1 (6 bases). The CDR3 totals 16 residues. Trimming shortened V by 6 bases and J by 1 base, and 16 bases separated the two germline ends. CDR1 SGHVS and CDR2 FQNEAQ come from the germline V gene. CDR3 bases: TGTGCCAGCAGACCGTCGGGGGGCTTAAGCAATCAGCCCCAGCATTTT. Its translation: CASRPSGGLSNQPQHF.

The chain recombines TRBV7-9 with TRBJ1-4; D might be TRBD1 (5 bases). Germline V gene data show CDR1 as SEHNR and CDR2 as FQNEAQ (reference sequence). The CDR3 sequence is 15 residues long. The germline V and J ends were trimmed by 5 bases and 4 bases, with 14 bases remaining between them. DNA for the CDR3: TGTGCCAGCAGCCGCGCCGGGGGGGTTAATGAAAAACTGTTTTTT. Translating it yields CASSRAGGVNEKLFF.

The rearrangement joins TRBV7-3 to TRBJ2-5, with D possibly matching TRBD2 (6 bases). The germline V and J ends were trimmed by 3 bases and 5 bases, with 13 bases remaining between them. In germline, CDR1 is SGHTA, CDR2 FQGTGA. The CDR3 sequence is 14 residues long. CDR3 coding DNA: TGTGCCAGCAGCTTGGGGTCGGGAGTGGAGACCCAGTACTTC. Its translation is CASSLGSGVETQYF.